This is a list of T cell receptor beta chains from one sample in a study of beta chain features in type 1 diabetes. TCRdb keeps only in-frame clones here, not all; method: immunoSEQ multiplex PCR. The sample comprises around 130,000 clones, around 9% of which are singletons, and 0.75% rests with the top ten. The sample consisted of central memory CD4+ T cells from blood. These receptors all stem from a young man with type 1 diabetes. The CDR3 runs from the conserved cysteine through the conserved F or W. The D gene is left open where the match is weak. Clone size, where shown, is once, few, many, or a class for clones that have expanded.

CDR3 DNA: TGTGCCATCAGTGAGTCGAACGGTTCGGGGGAGCAGTTCTTC
CDR3 protein: CAISESNGSGEQFF
V gene: TRBV10-3
D gene: -
clone size: -
J gene: TRBJ2-1

CDR3 DNA: TGTGCCAGCAGCAGGTACCAAGAGACCCAGTACTTC
CDR3 protein: CASSRYQETQYF
V gene: TRBV2
D gene: -
clone size: few
J gene: TRBJ2-5

CDR3 DNA: TGTGCCAGCAGCTTCGGTATCTCCTATGGCTACACCTTC
CDR3 protein: CASSFGISYGYTF
V gene: TRBV7-2
D gene: -
clone size: few
J gene: TRBJ1-2

CDR3 DNA: TGTGCCGCCAGGGACTTCCCTGGGGAGACCCAGTACTTC
CDR3 protein: CAARDFPGETQYF
V gene: TRBV28
D gene: -
clone size: few
J gene: TRBJ2-5

CDR3 DNA: TGTGCCAGCAGTTCCCGGGACAGGTACGAGCAGTACTTC
CDR3 protein: CASSSRDRYEQYF
V gene: TRBV6-1
D gene: TRBD1
clone size: few
J gene: TRBJ2-7

CDR3 DNA: TGTGCCAGCAGCTCATTACAGGGAAGAGGCTACACCTTC
CDR3 protein: CASSSLQGRGYTF
V gene: TRBV14
D gene: -
clone size: few
J gene: TRBJ1-2

CDR3 DNA: TGTGCCAGCAGCTTATACAGGGAATCCTACGAGCAGTACTTC
CDR3 protein: CASSLYRESYEQYF
V gene: TRBV11-2
D gene: -
clone size: many
J gene: TRBJ2-7

CDR3 DNA: TGTGCCAGCCTAGACGGGTTCCACTATGGCTACACCTTC
CDR3 protein: CASLDGFHYGYTF
V gene: TRBV7-2
D gene: -
clone size: -
J gene: TRBJ1-2

CDR3 DNA: TGTGCCAGCAGTCGCGGCGCGGGTGGCTACACCTTC
CDR3 protein: CASSRGAGGYTF
V gene: TRBV6-5
D gene: -
clone size: -
J gene: TRBJ1-2

CDR3 DNA: TGCGCCAGCAGCTTGGCAGTCTTAGAGACCCAGTACTTC
CDR3 protein: CASSLAVLETQYF
V gene: TRBV5-1
D gene: -
clone size: -
J gene: TRBJ2-5

CDR3 DNA: TGCAGCGTCCAGATTGCAACTAATGAAAAACTGTTTTTT
CDR3 protein: CSVQIATNEKLFF
V gene: TRBV29-1
D gene: -
clone size: -
J gene: TRBJ1-4

CDR3 DNA: TGTGCCTCCGACGGACTGACATTCCCACGCTTC
CDR3 protein: CASDGLTFPRF
V gene: TRBV30
D gene: -
clone size: -
J gene: TRBJ1-2

CDR3 DNA: TGTGCCAGCAGCTCAAACTCCCGGGGGAAGCAGTACTTC
CDR3 protein: CASSSNSRGKQYF
V gene: TRBV11-1
D gene: -
clone size: few
J gene: TRBJ2-7

CDR3 DNA: TGTGCCAGCAGTCCCGGGACAGAAACCTACGAGCAGTACTTC
CDR3 protein: CASSPGTETYEQYF
V gene: TRBV28
D gene: TRBD1
clone size: few
J gene: TRBJ2-7